This T cell receptor (beta chain) appears in the sequencing data of a study of T cells expressing NK-cell markers. The overall study: Eight donors were sequenced, of whom seven were HCMV-seropositive, while the remaining one was HCMV-seronegative.

5'RACE template switching built TCR beta cDNA with unique molecular identifiers. One entry per CDR3 protein, without DNA, is what TCRdb gives after re-calling the 5' RACE reads. This listing includes about 460,000 distinct CDR3 sequences. The CDR3 length is 13 residues. Germline V gene lookup returns CDR1 LNHDA and CDR2 SQIVND (reference sequence). The chain carries TRBV19 and TRBJ1-2; the TCRdb D gene call, TRBD1, has no DNA to confirm it. The source is a woman aged 50 to 60 in good health. The sequencing sample was made of blood T cells: a sorted CD56 or NKG2C T cell subset, CD4+ or CD8+ T cells, or bulk PBMC T cells (not recorded which). CDR3 protein: CASDQPGGYGYTF.